This entry describes one TCR beta chain. It lacks a known antigen. One base away there is no much larger clone; base qualities are not given. CDR1 and CDR2 are read off the germline V gene (reference sequence) as LNHDA and SQIVND. Including cysteine and phenylalanine, the CDR3 has 15 amino acids. Only the CDR3 region is kept as DNA, spanning 45 bases read in frame from base 1. After removal of 4 bases from V and 4 bases from J, the junction retains 4 bases not matched to a gene. Collaborating institutions collected whole blood in K2EDTA tubes following their own protocols. For TCRbeta analysis, collaborators shipped samples in one of three forms: frozen whole blood, isolated PBMCs, or DNA extracted from either of those sample types. This sample was included in a study of blood T cell repertoires in COVID-19 (dated by TCRdb to the early 2020s). With regard to the full study: Samples from collaborators originated in the United States, Italy and Spain and spanned both the acute and convalescent phases of COVID-19. Where HLA class I and class II types were available, the types were taken from metadata supplied by the sample provider, not from assay-based typing. The repertoires were released in a freely available public database meant as a resource for research on the immune response to SARS-CoV-2. The material from the prospective study consisted of cDNA or gDNA derived from T cells, B-cell-depleted T cells, or PBMCs. Deeply sampled blood TCRbeta repertoires from subjects exposed to, actively infected with, or recovered from COVID-19 were included in the dataset. The samples were drawn from two sources: the first 160 participants of the ongoing ImmuneRACE study, and fewer than 1,500 subjects contributed by 6 global collaborators. Sample metadata almost always included a de-identified subject ID, COVID-19 status, age in years and sex. Study-level results and caveats: The quantity of clinical and demographic metadata differed by source and by participant and was supplied without curation.

TCRbeta CDR3 regions were amplified from genomic DNA using the immunoSEQ Assay, a bias-controlled multiplex PCR. The paper's data handling went like this. The number of nucleated cells in each sample was estimated from the amplification of reference gene primers within the assay. To quantify the absolute abundance of each unique TCRbeta CDR3 rearrangement, sequence reads were collapsed and filtered. For each sample, productive Simpson clonality was calculated as the square root of Simpson's diversity index over productive rearrangements. This immuneACCESS table, as held by TCRdb, lists in-frame sequences with V and J called but not all clones. Of the missing ones, under half trace to an unresolved V gene in checked studies; the others have no known cause. V, J and clone size reflect that table, while D and trimming were determined from the DNA. The sample data list some 80,000 clones, and about four fifths of these were observed just once. About an eighth of the sample comes from the top ten.

The sequence links TRBV19 to TRBJ1-3; TRBD1 matches 10 bases in the middle. The specimen sequenced was peripheral blood. The receptor was isolated from a human donor in a cohort sampled during active COVID-19. For the CDR3, the sequence is CASSRTGGSGNTIYF. The sequenced DNA: TGTGCCAGTAGTAGGACAGGGGGAAGCGGAAACACCATATATTTT.